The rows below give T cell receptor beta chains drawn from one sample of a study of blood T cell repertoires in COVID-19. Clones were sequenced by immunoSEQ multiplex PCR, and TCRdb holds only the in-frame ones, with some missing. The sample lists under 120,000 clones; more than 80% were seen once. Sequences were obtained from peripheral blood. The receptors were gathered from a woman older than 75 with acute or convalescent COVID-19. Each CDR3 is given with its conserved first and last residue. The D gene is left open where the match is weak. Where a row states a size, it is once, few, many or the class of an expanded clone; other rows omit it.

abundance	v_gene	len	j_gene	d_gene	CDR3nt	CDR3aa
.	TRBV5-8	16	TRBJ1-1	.	TGTGCCAGCAGCTTGGTTATTAGGGAGATGAACACTGAAGCTTTCTTT	CASSLVIREMNTEAFF
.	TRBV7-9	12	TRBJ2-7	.	TGTGCCAGCACCACAGACTCAAATCGGCAGTACTTC	CASTTDSNRQYF
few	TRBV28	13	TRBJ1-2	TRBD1	TGTGCCAGCGGGGGACAGGGTAACTATGGCTACACCTTC	CASGGQGNYGYTF
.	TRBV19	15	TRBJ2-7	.	TGTGCCAGTAGGGAAACAGGGTCCCCTCTCTACGAGCAGTACTTC	CASRETGSPLYEQYF
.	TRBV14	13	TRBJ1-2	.	TGTGCCAGCAGCCCGACGACAGTCTATGGCTACACCTTC	CASSPTTVYGYTF
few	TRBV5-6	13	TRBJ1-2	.	TGTGCCAGCAGCTTACCCGGGGGGTATGGCTACACCTTC	CASSLPGGYGYTF
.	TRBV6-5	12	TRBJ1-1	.	TGTGCCAGCATTAAAGGGGGCACTGAAGCTTTCTTT	CASIKGGTEAFF
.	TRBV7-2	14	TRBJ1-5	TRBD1	TGTGCCAGCAGCTCCAGACAGGGGACTCAGCCCCAGCATTTT	CASSSRQGTQPQHF
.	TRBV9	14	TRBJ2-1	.	TGTGCCAGCAGCGTACTGGGGGCCCCCCATGAGCAGTTCTTC	CASSVLGAPHEQFF
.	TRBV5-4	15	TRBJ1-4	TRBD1	TGTGCCAGCAGCTCCCGGGACAGGGGGCAGGAAAAACTGTTTTTT	CASSSRDRGQEKLFF
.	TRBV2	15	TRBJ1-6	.	TGTGCCAGCAGTGGAGGGGGAGTGTTTAATTCACCCCTCCACTTT	CASSGGGVFNSPLHF
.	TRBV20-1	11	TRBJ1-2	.	TGCAGTGCTAGGGCTTCAGATGGCTACACCTTC	CSARASDGYTF
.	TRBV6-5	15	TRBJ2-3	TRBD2	TGTGCCAGCAGAAGACTAGCGGGTAGCACAGATACGCAGTATTTT	CASRRLAGSTDTQYF
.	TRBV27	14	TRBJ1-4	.	TGTGCCAGCAGTTTCGGGGGGCGCGGTGAAAAACTGTTTTTT	CASSFGGRGEKLFF
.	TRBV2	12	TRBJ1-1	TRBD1	TGTGCCAGCAGTAGACAGGGAATGGGGGCTTTCTTT	CASSRQGMGAFF